The T cell receptor (beta chain) under discussion was sequenced for a study of blood T cells in healthy people across ages. To note about this clonotype: Its antigen is unknown.

With 3 bases removed from V and 2 bases from J, the gap between germline ends came to 10 bases. This CDR3 has 14 amino acids. Study observations and caveats: The study found more naive CD4+ cells and higher diversity in long-lived than aged donors. As age increased, TCR beta diversity per million T cells fell in a roughly linear fashion.

A second PCR, run for roughly 7 to 12 cycles, used a sample-barcoded 5' primer plus a J-beta primer mix. TCRdb re-called the 5' RACE reads through MiXCR, storing one row per CDR3 protein. The data hold some 800,000 distinct CDR3 sequences, with approximately 48% observed a single time. This receptor was taken from a man aged 60 to 75 in good health. Input material: blood. V gene TRBV12-3 or TRBV12-4 combines with J gene TRBJ1-2; no clear D. The CDR3 spells CASSFNQKNYGYTF. DNA for the CDR3: TGTGCCAGCAGTTTTAACCAAAAGAACTATGGCTACACCTTC.